These 22 T cell receptor beta chains were sequenced from one sample in a study of cytomegalovirus exposure and HLA in healthy donors. The PCR used 60 Vbeta and 13 Jbeta primers. Method: immunoSEQ multiplex PCR; TCRdb's copy keeps in-frame clones and lacks some. This sample carries 85,000 to 100,000 clones, around four fifths of them seen once, and the ten largest clones take 5.5% to 8%. Material: PBMCs. These receptors originate from a man in his thirties or forties in good health and CMV-seronegative.

V and J are TRBV9 and TRBJ1-5; D possibly corresponds to TRBD1 (6 bases). Trimming pared 0 bases from V and 7 bases from J, leaving 11 bases between. The CDR3 length is 14 residues. Germline-derived CDR1 and CDR2 are SGDLS and YYNGEE. The CDR3 DNA reads as TGTGCCAGCAGCGTAGGAGGGGGGGTCCAGCCCCAGCATTTT. Protein product: CASSVGGGVQPQHF. The whole variable domain, filled in from reference TRBV9 and TRBJ1-5, reads DSGVTQTPKHLITATGQRVTLRCSPRSGDLSVYWYQQSLDQGLQFLIQYYNGEERAKGNILERFSAQQFPDLHSELNLSSLELGDSALYFCASSVGGGVQPQHFGDGTRLSIL.

The rearrangement joins TRBV28 to TRBJ1-1; tentative D call: TRBD1 (6 bases). Germline loops: CDR1 MDHEN, CDR2 SYDVKM. V was shortened by 5 bases and J by 4 bases, with 14 bases between the two germline ends. CDR3 length: 14 amino acids. The CDR3 DNA is TGTGCCAGCAGTACATTTGGGGGGGCCACTGAAGCTTTCTTT. Translating gives CASSTFGGATEAFF.

This clone has a single count. This sequence joins TRBV30 and TRBJ2-4; TRBD1 matches 9 bases. V shed 2 bases, J shed 1 base, and the junction held 15 bases outside the gene matches. This CDR3 is 19 amino acids long. Per the germline V gene, CDR1 is GTSNPN and CDR2 is SVGIG (reference sequence). The CDR3 nucleotides read TGTGCCTGGAGTTCCTACGACCGAGGACAGGGGTTTGCCAAAAACATTCAGTACTTC. This codes for CAWSSYDRGQGFAKNIQYF.

The chain links TRBV5-1 to TRBJ2-5; D perhaps matches TRBD2 (6 bases). CDR1 SGHRS and CDR2 YFSETQ come from the germline V gene. V dropped 0 bases and J dropped 4 bases, with 10 bases sitting between them. This CDR3 comprises 14 residues. This chain's CDR3 is CASSLGSGGETQYF. The CDR3 DNA sequence: TGCGCCAGCAGCTTGGGGTCCGGGGGAGAGACCCAGTACTTC.

The chain is built from TRBV9 and TRBJ1-1; no firm D call. In germline, CDR1 is SGDLS, CDR2 YYNGEE. This CDR3 is built from 14 residues. V lost 0 bases and J 8 bases, leaving 14 bases between the germline ends. CDR3 amino acids: CASSVALYGGEAFF. CDR3 DNA: TGTGCCAGCAGCGTAGCCCTTTATGGAGGGGAAGCTTTCTTT.

The V and J genes are TRBV2 and TRBJ2-3; D is perhaps TRBD1 (5 bases). Germline values: CDR1 SNHLY, CDR2 FYNNEI. This CDR3 spans 13 amino acids. The germline V and J ends were trimmed by 8 bases and 3 bases, with 12 bases remaining between them. The CDR3 DNA follows: TGTGCCAGCCGGCAGGGTAGTACAGATACGCAGTATTTT. Residues: CASRQGSTDTQYF.

V usage is TRBV4-1 and J usage is TRBJ2-1, with 8 nucleotides matching TRBD2. Germline CDR1 reads MGHRA; CDR2 reads YSYEKL. The J segment lost 14 bases and the V segment lost 1 base, leaving 7 bases of the junction unmatched. The CDR3 runs to 13 residues. CDR3 nucleotides: TGCGCCAGCAGCCAAGTTCTAGCGGGTGGGAAGTTCTTC. Translating gives CASSQVLAGGKFF.

The chain uses TRBV4-1 and TRBJ2-3, with 9 positions matching TRBD2. Trimming cost V 4 bases and J 8 bases; bases outside gene matches: 16. The CDR3 loop spans 17 amino acids. The germline gives CDR1 MGHRA, CDR2 YSYEKL. The CDR3 spells CASSRGASGTNGGTQYF. CDR3 bases: TGCGCCAGCAGCCGCGGGGCTAGCGGGACGAATGGAGGTACGCAGTATTTT.

This clone was detected once. The chain has TRBV19 and TRBJ1-5, with D hard to call. V lost 7 bases, J lost 0 bases, and 13 bases lay in between. This CDR3 has 15 residues. CDR1 LNHDA and CDR2 SQIVND come from the germline V gene (reference sequence). The CDR3 DNA reads TGTGCCAGTACCCCCTTCGGGATTAGCAATCAGCCCCAGCATTTT. This codes for CASTPFGISNQPQHF.

The gene calls are TRBV7-2 and TRBJ1-3, with TRBD1 matching over 10 bases. Per germline, CDR1 SGHTA and CDR2 FQGNSA. The J segment lost 3 bases and the V segment lost 5 bases, leaving 10 bases of the junction unmatched. CDR3 length: 17 amino acids. The CDR3 DNA sequence: TGTGCCAGCAGCCCAAGACAGGGGGCGCTGAGTGGAAACACCATATATTTT. Amino acids: CASSPRQGALSGNTIYF.

J is TRBJ2-7 and V is TRBV10-3, with D perhaps TRBD1 (5 bases). Per the germline V gene, CDR1 is ENHRY and CDR2 is SYGVKD. The CDR3 is 12 residues long. V lost 1 base to trimming and J lost 6 bases, with 7 bases between them. The CDR3 protein is CAISELDSEQYF. DNA for the CDR3: TGTGCCATCAGTGAGTTAGACAGCGAGCAGTACTTC.

V usage is TRBV7-2 and J usage is TRBJ1-1; 12 nucleotides line up with TRBD1. The CDR3 has 17 residues. Germline CDR1 and CDR2: SGHTA and FQGNSA. Unmatched junction bases numbered 10, after V lost 5 bases and J lost 3 bases. The CDR3 DNA reads as TGTGCCAGCAGCCAACGTGGGACAGGGGGCTACGACACTGAAGCTTTCTTT. The encoded protein is CASSQRGTGGYDTEAFF.

This clone showed up just a few times. The chain is built from TRBV6-1 and TRBJ2-1; 10 bases fit TRBD2. The V gene's germline CDR1 is MNHNS and CDR2 SASEGT. Trimming cost V 9 bases and J 3 bases; bases outside gene matches: 2. The CDR3 is 13 residues long. The CDR3 loop is CASGLADYNEQFF. Here the CDR3 DNA reads TGTGCCAGTGGACTAGCGGACTACAATGAGCAGTTCTTC.

This chain connects TRBV10-1 to TRBJ2-7, with 7 positions matching TRBD2. V shed 4 bases, J shed 2 bases, and the junction held 8 bases outside the gene matches. Germline V gene lookup returns CDR1 WNHNN and CDR2 SYGVQD (reference sequence). The CDR3 runs to 15 residues. The CDR3 is CASSGRAGRPYEQYF. The CDR3 DNA is TGCGCCAGCAGTGGTAGAGCGGGAAGGCCCTACGAGCAGTACTTC.

V is TRBV30 and J is TRBJ2-5, with 11 bases that match TRBD1. The J segment lost 5 bases and the V segment lost 0 bases, leaving 5 bases of the junction unmatched. The CDR3 consists of 15 residues. Germline V gene data show CDR1 as GTSNPN and CDR2 as SVGIG (reference sequence). The CDR3 protein is CAWSVGDRGMETQYF. CDR3 nucleotides: TGTGCCTGGAGTGTAGGGGACAGGGGGATGGAGACCCAGTACTTC.

This clone was detected once. The V gene is TRBV21-1, the J gene TRBJ2-3; the D segment call TRBD2 is taken from the table without a DNA check. TRBV21-1 is labeled a pseudogene. This CDR3 is built from 18 residues. CDR3 loop: CASSTGLGTSGGMGTQYF. CDR3 nucleotide sequence: TGTGCCAGCAGCACCGGACTCGGGACTAGCGGGGGGATGGGTACGCAGTATTTT.

CDR3 nucleotides: TGCGCCAGCAGCTGGAGCCTCATGAACACTGAAGCTTTCTTT. Translated, it gives CASSWSLMNTEAFF. The V and J genes are TRBV4-3 and TRBJ1-1, with unresolved D. The CDR3 has 14 residues. Trimming left V 5 bases short and J 0 bases short, with 10 bases between. Germline V gene data show CDR1 as LGHNA and CDR2 as YSLEER.

About this clone: Additional DNA sequences in this sample encode the identical CDR3. The CDR3 DNA is TGTGCCAGCAGTGAATTAGCGGGGGGGCAAGAGACCCAGTACTTC. Translated: CASSELAGGQETQYF. The chain carries TRBV6-1 and TRBJ2-5; TRBD2 aligns across 11 bases. The CDR3 length is 15 residues. V trimming: 2 bases; J trimming: 2 bases; junction bases outside the gene matches: 1. Germline CDR1 MNHNS, CDR2 SASEGT.

The chain uses TRBV18 and TRBJ2-2; 7 positions agree with TRBD1. Looked up from germline, CDR1 is KGHSH and CDR2 is LQKENI. The CDR3 consists of 16 residues. The V gene end was trimmed by 2 bases and the J gene end by 4 bases; junction bases not matched to a gene: 7. The CDR3, as DNA: TGTGCCAGCTCACCAATCAGACAGGGATCCACCGGGGAGCTGTTTTTT. This encodes CASSPIRQGSTGELFF.

The chain carries TRBV7-9 and TRBJ2-3; 9 bases match TRBD2. CDR3 length equals 17 residues. Germline V gives CDR1 SEHNR, CDR2 FQNEAQ (reference sequence). Trimming at V came to 3 bases and at J to 4 bases, leaving 11 bases not matched to a gene. This chain's CDR3 is CASSLGASGAMADTQYF. The CDR3 DNA sequence: TGTGCCAGCAGCTTGGGGGCTAGCGGGGCCATGGCAGATACGCAGTATTTT. Based on the CDR3 plus reference TRBV7-9 and TRBJ2-3, the full variable domain is DTGVSQNPRHKITKRGQNVTFRCDPISEHNRLYWYRQTLGQGPEFLTYFQNEAQLEKSRLLSDRFSAERPKGSFSTLEIQRTEQGDSAMYLCASSLGASGAMADTQYFGPGTRLTVL.

The V gene is TRBV1, the J gene TRBJ2-5; whether TRBD2, the table's D call, matches the DNA was not checked. TRBV1 is tagged as a pseudogene. The CDR3 is made up of 17 amino acids. In DNA, the CDR3 is TGCACCAGCAGCCAAGATCGGGGAGGCGGGGCCCAAGAGACCCAGTACTTC. This codes for CTSSQDRGGGAQETQYF.

J is TRBJ1-5 and V is TRBV7-8; possible D gene TRBD1, 5 bases. Trimming removed 2 bases from V and 4 bases from J, with 24 bases in between. This CDR3 contains 19 residues. Germline V lookup: CDR1 SGHVS, CDR2 FQNEAQ. The CDR3 region is CASSLTLIGEGIGNQPQHF. CDR3 in DNA: TGTGCCAGCAGCTTAACACTCATCGGGGAGGGGATAGGAAATCAGCCCCAGCATTTT.